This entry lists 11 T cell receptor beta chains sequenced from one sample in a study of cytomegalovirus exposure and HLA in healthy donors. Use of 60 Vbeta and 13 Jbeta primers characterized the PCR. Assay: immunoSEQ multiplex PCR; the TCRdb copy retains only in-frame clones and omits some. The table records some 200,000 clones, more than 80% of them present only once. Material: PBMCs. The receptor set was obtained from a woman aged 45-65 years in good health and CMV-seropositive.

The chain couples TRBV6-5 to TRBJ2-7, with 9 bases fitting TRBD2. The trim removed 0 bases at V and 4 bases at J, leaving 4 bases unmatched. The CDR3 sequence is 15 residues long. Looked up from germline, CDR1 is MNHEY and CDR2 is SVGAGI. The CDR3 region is CASSYSPAGGYEQYF. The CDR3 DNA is TGTGCCAGCAGTTACTCCCCAGCGGGGGGATACGAGCAGTACTTC.

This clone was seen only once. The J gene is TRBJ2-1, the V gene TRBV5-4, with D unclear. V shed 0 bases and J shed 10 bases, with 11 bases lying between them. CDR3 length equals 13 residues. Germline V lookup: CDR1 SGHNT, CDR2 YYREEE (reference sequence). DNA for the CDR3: TGTGCCAGCAGCTTGGACGTCAACGGGGAGCAGTTCTTC. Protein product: CASSLDVNGEQFF.

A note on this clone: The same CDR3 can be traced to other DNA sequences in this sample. The CDR3 spells CASSPSGAGETQYF. The CDR3 DNA reads TGTGCCAGCAGCCCTTCTGGGGCGGGGGAGACCCAGTACTTC. The V call is TRBV9, the J call TRBJ2-5; D may be TRBD2 (6 bases). The germline V and J ends were trimmed by 4 bases and 5 bases, with 15 bases remaining between them. The CDR3 extends over 14 amino acids. The germline CDR1 and CDR2 sequences are SGDLS and YYNGEE. Combining the CDR3 with reference TRBV9 and TRBJ2-5 gives the whole variable domain DSGVTQTPKHLITATGQRVTLRCSPRSGDLSVYWYQQSLDQGLQFLIQYYNGEERAKGNILERFSAQQFPDLHSELNLSSLELGDSALYFCASSPSGAGETQYFGPGTRLLVL.

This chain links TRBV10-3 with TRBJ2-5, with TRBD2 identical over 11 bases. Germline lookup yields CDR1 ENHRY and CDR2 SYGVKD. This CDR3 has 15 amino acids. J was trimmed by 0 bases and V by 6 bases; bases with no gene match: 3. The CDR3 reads CAIRGSGGDQETQYF. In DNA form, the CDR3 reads TGTGCCATCAGGGGTAGCGGGGGGGACCAAGAGACCCAGTACTTC.

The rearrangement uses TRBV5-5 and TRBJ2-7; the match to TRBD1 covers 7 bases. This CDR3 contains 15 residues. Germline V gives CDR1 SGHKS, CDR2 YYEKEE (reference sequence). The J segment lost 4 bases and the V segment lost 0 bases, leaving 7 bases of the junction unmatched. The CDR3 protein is CASSLEAGGTYEQYF. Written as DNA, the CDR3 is TGTGCCAGCAGCTTGGAGGCAGGGGGTACATACGAGCAGTACTTC.

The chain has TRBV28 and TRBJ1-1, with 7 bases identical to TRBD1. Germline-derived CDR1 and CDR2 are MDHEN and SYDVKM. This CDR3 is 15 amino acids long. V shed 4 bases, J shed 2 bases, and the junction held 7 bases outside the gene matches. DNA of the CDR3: TGTGCCAGCAGTTCCCCCGGGACAGCCAACACTGAAGCTTTCTTT. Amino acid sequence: CASSSPGTANTEAFF.

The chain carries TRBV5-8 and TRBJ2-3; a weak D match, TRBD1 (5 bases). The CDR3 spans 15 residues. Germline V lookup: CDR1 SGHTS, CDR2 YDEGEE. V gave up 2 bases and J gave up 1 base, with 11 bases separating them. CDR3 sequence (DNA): TGTGCCAGCAGCTTTCCAAAAGGGGGCACAGATACGCAGTATTTT. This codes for CASSFPKGGTDTQYF.

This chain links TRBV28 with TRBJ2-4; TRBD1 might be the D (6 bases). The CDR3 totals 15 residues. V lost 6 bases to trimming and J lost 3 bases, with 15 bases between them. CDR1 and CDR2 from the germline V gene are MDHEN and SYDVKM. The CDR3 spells CASSLYRDGKNIQYF. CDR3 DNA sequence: TGTGCCAGCAGCCTCTACAGGGATGGCAAAAACATTCAGTACTTC.

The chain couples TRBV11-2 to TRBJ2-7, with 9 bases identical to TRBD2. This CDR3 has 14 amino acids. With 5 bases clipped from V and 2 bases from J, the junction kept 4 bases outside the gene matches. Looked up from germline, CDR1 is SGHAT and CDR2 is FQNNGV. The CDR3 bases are TGTGCCAGCAGCCCCCTAGCGGGACCCTACGAGCAGTACTTC. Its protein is CASSPLAGPYEQYF.

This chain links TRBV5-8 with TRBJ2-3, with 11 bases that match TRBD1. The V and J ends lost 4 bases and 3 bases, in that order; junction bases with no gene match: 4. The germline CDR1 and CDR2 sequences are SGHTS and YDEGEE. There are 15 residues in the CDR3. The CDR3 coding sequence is TGTGCCAGCAGCCGAGGGGACAGGGGGACAGATACGCAGTATTTT. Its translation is CASSRGDRGTDTQYF.

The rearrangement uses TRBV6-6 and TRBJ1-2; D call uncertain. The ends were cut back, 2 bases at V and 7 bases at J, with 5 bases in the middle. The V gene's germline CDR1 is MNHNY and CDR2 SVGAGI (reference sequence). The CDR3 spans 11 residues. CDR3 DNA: TGTGCCAGCAGTTACGTTCGTGGCTACACCTTC. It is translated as CASSYVRGYTF.